A single sample is the source of the 20 T cell receptor beta chains below, sequenced in a study of T cells in Graves' hyperthyroidism and ophthalmopathy. Amplification targeted TCR beta CDR3 regions from RNA transcripts. Initially, a first-round RT-PCR of the TCR CDR3 employed the HTBI primer set. TCRdb recomputed calls from the multiplex PCR reads with MiXCR, one row per CDR3 protein. Among more than 550,000 distinct CDR3 sequences listed, about 45% were seen once. Sequencing input: peripheral blood or thyroid tissue (not recorded which). Receptors were obtained from an adult man with Graves' disease, either hyperthyroidism or ophthalmopathy (not recorded which).

This clonotype was recorded a few times. The rearrangement joins TRBV24-1 to TRBJ1-3; the D gene is possibly TRBD1 (5 bases). The CDR3 spans 18 residues. Looked up from germline, CDR1 is KGHDR and CDR2 is SFDVKD. Trimming took off 8 bases at V and 3 bases at J, with 25 bases between the two ends. CDR3 amino acids: CATTRPRVFERVGNTIYF. Here the CDR3 DNA reads TGTGCCACCACCCGTCCCAGGGTTTTCGAAAGGGTTGGAAACACCATATATTTT.

V and J are TRBV7-9 and TRBJ2-7; no clear D gene. Trimming removed 2 bases from V and 3 bases from J, with 14 bases in between. The germline V gene encodes CDR1 SEHNR and CDR2 FQNEAQ (reference sequence). This CDR3 has 15 amino acids. The CDR3 reads CASSLPGPAYYEQYF. CDR3 bases: TGTGCCAGCAGCTTACCCGGCCCAGCTTACTACGAGCAGTACTTC.

The chain joins TRBV19 to TRBJ1-1; D gene uncertain. The V gene lost 4 bases and the J gene lost 8 bases, with 14 bases spanning the gap. The CDR3 consists of 13 residues. Germline V gene lookup returns CDR1 LNHDA and CDR2 SQIVND (reference sequence). In DNA form, the CDR3 reads TGTGCCAGTAGTAGAGGTTGGGAAAGGGAAGCTTTCTTT. It yields the protein CASSRGWEREAFF.

The J gene is TRBJ1-2, the V gene TRBV7-2, with 8 bases aligning to TRBD1. Trimming at V came to 8 bases and at J to 7 bases, leaving 12 bases not matched to a gene. Germline lookup yields CDR1 SGHTA and CDR2 FQGNSA. The CDR3 runs to 14 residues. The CDR3 sequence is CASLATGALGGYTF. The CDR3 DNA reads as TGTGCCAGCTTAGCGACAGGGGCCCTGGGTGGCTACACCTTC.

For this clonotype: Compared with germline, one end of the junction differs, possibly owing to a read error. The chain joins TRBV29-1 to TRBJ1-1; 7 bases agree with TRBD1. CDR3 length equals 10 residues. Germline V gene sequence: CDR1 SQVTM, CDR2 ANQGSEA. CDR3 DNA sequence: TGCAGCGGGAACGACAGGGACCCACCTTTT. This sequence encodes CSGNDRDPPF. Filled out from reference TRBV29-1 and TRBJ1-1, the complete variable domain reads SAVISQKPSRDICQRGTSLTIQCQVDSQVTMMFWYRQQPGQSLTLIATANQGSEATYESGFVIDKFPISRPNLTFSTLTVSNMSPEDSSIYLCSGNDRDPPFGQGTRLTVV.

V and J are TRBV2 and TRBJ1-2; tentative D call: TRBD1 (5 bases). Trimming removed 4 bases from V and 1 base from J, with 13 bases in between. The CDR3 is 15 residues long. From germline, CDR1 is SNHLY and CDR2 FYNNEI. The CDR3 region has the DNA TGTGCCAGCAGTGTCCGGGACGGTCATAACTATGGCTACACCTTC. This codes for CASSVRDGHNYGYTF.

The chain uses TRBV7-8 and TRBJ1-1; D is uncertain. The CDR3 covers 13 residues. Trimming stripped 7 bases from V and 3 bases from J, with 12 bases between. Germline V lookup: CDR1 SGHVS, CDR2 FQNEAQ. The CDR3 coding sequence is TGTGCCAGCAAAATCCGGGAAGACACTGAAGCTTTCTTT. Its protein is CASKIREDTEAFF.

In this sample, this clonotype turned up many times. The J gene is TRBJ2-5, the V gene TRBV7-2; 9 nucleotides match TRBD1. The CDR3 sequence is 14 residues long. With 4 bases clipped from V and 5 bases from J, the junction kept 5 bases outside the gene matches. The V gene's germline CDR1 is SGHTA and CDR2 FQGNSA. The CDR3 sequence is CASSSTGGAETQYF. CDR3 nucleotides: TGTGCCAGCAGCTCCACAGGGGGCGCGGAGACCCAGTACTTC.

The chain has TRBV11-3 and TRBJ2-6, with D possibly TRBD2 on 6 matching bases. The CDR3 runs 16 residues. V was clipped by 5 bases and J by 3 bases, with 14 bases between them. Germline V gives CDR1 SGHNT, CDR2 YENEEA. The CDR3 here is CASSPIAVGGANVLTF. The CDR3 DNA reads TGTGCCAGCAGCCCCATAGCGGTTGGTGGGGCCAACGTCCTGACTTTC.

The chain joins TRBV18 to TRBJ1-5; no definite D call. Germline CDR1 reads KGHSH; CDR2 reads LQKENI. CDR3 length equals 13 residues. V was clipped by 7 bases and J by 3 bases, with 10 bases between them. CDR3 DNA: TGTGCCAGCTTGACTGGCAACAATCAGCCCCAGCATTTT. Translated, it gives CASLTGNNQPQHF.

The genes are TRBV2 and TRBJ2-7, with 8 bases matching TRBD2. The J call may be mistaken, given a closer DNA end match to TRBJ2-1. CDR3 length equals 15 residues. The germline V gene has CDR1 SNHLY and CDR2 FYNNEI. The CDR3, as DNA: TGTGCCAGCAGTGCCAAGCGGGGGTCCTACAATGAGCAGTTCTTC. Amino acids: CASSAKRGSYNEQFF.

V and J are TRBV19 and TRBJ1-1, with 7 positions matching TRBD1. Looked up from germline, CDR1 is LNHDA and CDR2 is SQIVND (reference sequence). The trim removed 7 bases at V and 1 base at J, leaving 9 bases unmatched. This CDR3 spans 15 amino acids. The CDR3 region is CASMEGAGWNTEAFF. The DNA of the CDR3 is TGTGCCAGTATGGAGGGGGCGGGATGGAACACTGAAGCTTTCTTT.

A note on this clonotype: One end of the junction does not line up with germline, which may come from a read error. The chain employs TRBV12-3 or TRBV12-4 and TRBJ1-3; tentatively, D is TRBD1 (5 bases). CDR3 length: 13 amino acids. CDR3 DNA: TGTGCCATCAGTGCAGGGCCAGGAAACACCATATATTTT. This encodes CAISAGPGNTIYF.

The chain carries TRBV20-1 and TRBJ1-1; TRBD1 might be the D (5 bases). V shed 6 bases and J shed 1 base, with 12 bases lying between them. Germline-derived CDR1 and CDR2 are DFQATT and SNEGSKA (reference sequence). CDR3 length: 13 residues. DNA for the CDR3: TGCAGTGCCCAGGGCGGCAGGAACACTGAAGCTTTCTTT. Encoded protein: CSAQGGRNTEAFF.

This chain links TRBV20-1 with TRBJ1-5; 7 bases map to TRBD1. V dropped 5 bases and J dropped 3; count of bases not matched to a gene: 13. CDR1 and CDR2 (germline): DFQATT, SNEGSKA (reference sequence). The CDR3 spans 16 residues. CDR3 sequence: CSALIPQGVVNQPQHF. In nucleotides, the CDR3 is TGCAGTGCTCTAATACCTCAGGGGGTAGTCAATCAGCCCCAGCATTTT.

This clonotype turned up a few times. The chain recombines TRBV13 with TRBJ1-5, with D unresolved. Germline V CDR1 and CDR2: PRHDT, FYEKMQ (reference sequence). The CDR3 sequence is 16 residues long. Trimming pared 0 bases from V and 1 base from J, leaving 10 bases between. The CDR3 sequence is CASSLGGPVSNQPQHF. The CDR3 DNA is TGTGCCAGCAGCTTAGGTGGGCCAGTGAGCAATCAGCCCCAGCATTTT.

This clonotype was detected only a few times. The gene calls are TRBV13 and TRBJ1-1, with D tentatively TRBD1 (6 bases). Germline loops: CDR1 PRHDT, CDR2 FYEKMQ (reference sequence). Trimming removed 7 bases from V and 2 bases from J, with 17 bases in between. This CDR3 comprises 15 residues. The CDR3 nucleotides read TGTGCCAGCATTCAAAGGGGGGGCTCCAACACTGAAGCTTTCTTT. This codes for CASIQRGGSNTEAFF. Using reference TRBV13 and TRBJ1-1 for the parts outside the CDR3, the full variable domain is AAGVIQSPRHLIKEKRETATLKCYPIPRHDTVYWYQQGPGQDPQFLISFYEKMQSDKGSIPDRFSAQQFSDYHSELNMSSLELGDSALYFCASIQRGGSNTEAFFGQGTRLTVV.

This sequence joins TRBV29-1 and TRBJ1-1; D not certain. With 0 bases removed from V and 0 bases from J, the gap between germline ends came to 11 bases. Germline CDR1 reads SQVTM; CDR2 reads ANQGSEA. The CDR3 length is 15 residues. The DNA for the CDR3 is TGCAGCGTTGAAGATAGTAGCGGGGTGAACACTGAAGCTTTCTTT. Encoded protein: CSVEDSSGVNTEAFF.

This chain joins TRBV7-9 and TRBJ1-5; D uncertain. The CDR3 spans 15 residues. Germline CDR1 and CDR2: SEHNR and FQNEAQ (reference sequence). Trimming pared 3 bases from V and 2 bases from J, leaving 11 bases between. CDR3 coding DNA: TGTGCCAGCAGCTTCGGCCTGGAGGGCAATCAGCCCCAGCATTTT. Protein product: CASSFGLEGNQPQHF.

This clonotype has a count of ten or more. This chain links TRBV24-1 with TRBJ2-7; D ambiguous. Trimming pared 5 bases from V and 7 bases from J, leaving 14 bases between. Germline V gene lookup returns CDR1 KGHDR and CDR2 SFDVKD. The length of the CDR3 is 13 residues. In DNA form, the CDR3 reads TGTGCCACCAGTGGATCGGCCTCGCGGGAGCAGTACTTC. Translated, it gives CATSGSASREQYF.